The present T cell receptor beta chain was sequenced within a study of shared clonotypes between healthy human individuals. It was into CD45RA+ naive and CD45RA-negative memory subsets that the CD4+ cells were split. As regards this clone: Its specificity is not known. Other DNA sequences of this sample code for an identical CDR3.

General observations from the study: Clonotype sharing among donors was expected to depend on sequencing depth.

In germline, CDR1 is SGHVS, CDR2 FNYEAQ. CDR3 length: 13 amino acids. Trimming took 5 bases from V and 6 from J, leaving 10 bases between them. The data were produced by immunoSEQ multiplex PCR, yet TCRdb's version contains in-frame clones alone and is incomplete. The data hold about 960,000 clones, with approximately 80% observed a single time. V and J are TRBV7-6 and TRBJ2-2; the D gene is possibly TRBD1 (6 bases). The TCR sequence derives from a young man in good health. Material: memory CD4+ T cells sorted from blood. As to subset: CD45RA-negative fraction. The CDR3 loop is CASSLQGAGELFF. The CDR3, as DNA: TGTGCCAGCAGCCTACAGGGAGCCGGGGAGCTGTTTTTT.